This T cell receptor beta chain was recovered during a study of tumor-infiltrating lymphocytes in localized non-small cell lung cancer. The study's findings and limits: Technical variation could not be separated from intratumor heterogeneity here. Higher tumor T cell infiltration than in uninvolved lung was supported by TCRbeta sequencing.

This clone has just one count. What it binds is unknown. CDR1 is SGHDT and CDR2 is YYEEEE in the germline V gene. V lost 4 bases and J lost 0, with 14 bases in between. This CDR3 spans 17 amino acids. TCRdb's table, derived via immunoSEQ multiplex PCR, lists solely in-frame clones and lacks some. Here the sample spans about 12,000 clones, roughly 80% being singletons. This chain joins TRBV5-6 and TRBJ1-6; a possible D gene is TRBD1 (6 bases). The origin of this receptor is a human donor with non-small cell lung cancer. Sequenced input: lung tumor tissue. CDR3 nucleotides: TGTGCCAGCAGCCCCAGGGGTCGGAGCTCCTATAATTCACCCCTCCACTTT. Protein: CASSPRGRSSYNSPLHF.